Listed below are T cell receptor beta chains from one sample, sequenced in a study of vaccination and CD4 T cells after COVID-19. TCRdb reanalysed the PCR reads using MiXCR and keeps one entry per CDR3 protein. This sample yields about 6,800 distinct CDR3 sequences, of which roughly three fifths are seen a single time; roughly 27% belongs to the top ten. The antigens for these receptors are not known. Sequences were obtained from CD4+ T cells from blood, cultured in vitro. The receptors stem from a human donor in good health. The CDR3 runs from the conserved cysteine through the conserved F or W. The D gene is left open where the match is weak. Clone size, where shown, is once, few, many, or a class for clones that have expanded.

v_call: TRBV9
clone_size: NA
d_call: NA
j_call: TRBJ2-3
cdr3_aa: CASSQEEGRTDTQYF
cdr3_nt: TGTGCCAGCAGCCAAGAGGAGGGACGCACAGATACGCAGTATTTT

v_call: TRBV5-4
clone_size: NA
d_call: NA
j_call: TRBJ1-1
cdr3_aa: CASSSGGGDTEAFF
cdr3_nt: TGTGCCAGCAGCTCGGGAGGGGGTGACACTGAAGCTTTCTTT

v_call: TRBV19
clone_size: few
d_call: TRBD1
j_call: TRBJ1-2
cdr3_aa: CASLRQGESGYTF
cdr3_nt: TGTGCCAGTTTGCGGCAGGGGGAATCTGGCTACACCTTC

v_call: TRBV11-2
clone_size: few
d_call: NA
j_call: TRBJ2-1
cdr3_aa: CASSFGAPSSYNEQFF
cdr3_nt: TGTGCCAGCAGCTTCGGGGCTCCCAGCTCCTACAATGAGCAGTTCTTC

v_call: TRBV7-2
clone_size: NA
d_call: TRBD2
j_call: TRBJ2-1
cdr3_aa: CASSQRLAGGGSYNEQFF
cdr3_nt: TGTGCCAGCAGTCAACGACTAGCGGGAGGGGGCTCCTACAATGAGCAGTTCTTC

v_call: TRBV2
clone_size: NA
d_call: NA
j_call: TRBJ1-5
cdr3_aa: CASSRDTRNQPQHF
cdr3_nt: TGTGCCAGCAGTAGGGACACACGCAATCAGCCCCAGCATTTT

v_call: TRBV19
clone_size: NA
d_call: NA
j_call: TRBJ1-1
cdr3_aa: CASSASAMNTEAFF
cdr3_nt: TGTGCCAGTAGTGCCTCCGCTATGAACACTGAAGCTTTCTTT

v_call: TRBV5-1
clone_size: NA
d_call: TRBD2
j_call: TRBJ2-3
cdr3_aa: CASSPGLAGFTDTQYF
cdr3_nt: TGCGCCAGCAGCCCCGGACTAGCGGGATTCACAGATACGCAGTATTTT

v_call: TRBV19
clone_size: NA
d_call: NA
j_call: TRBJ1-2
cdr3_aa: CASSIRGAGGYTF
cdr3_nt: TGTGCCAGTAGTATACGGGGGGCTGGTGGCTACACCTTC

v_call: TRBV7-2
clone_size: NA
d_call: TRBD2
j_call: TRBJ2-7
cdr3_aa: CASSLAGRNEQYF
cdr3_nt: TGTGCCAGCAGCCTAGCGGGTCGGAACGAGCAGTACTTC

v_call: TRBV5-1
clone_size: NA
d_call: TRBD1
j_call: TRBJ2-7
cdr3_aa: CASKGQGATYEQYF
cdr3_nt: TGCGCCAGCAAAGGACAGGGGGCTACCTACGAGCAGTACTTC

v_call: TRBV10-1
clone_size: NA
d_call: NA
j_call: TRBJ2-5
cdr3_aa: CASSRSPEETQYF
cdr3_nt: TGCGCCAGCAGTCGGAGTCCCGAAGAGACCCAGTACTTC

v_call: TRBV5-1
clone_size: NA
d_call: TRBD1
j_call: TRBJ1-1
cdr3_aa: CASSRDRGGTEAFF
cdr3_nt: TGCGCCAGCAGCAGGGACAGGGGAGGTACTGAAGCTTTCTTT

v_call: TRBV18
clone_size: NA
d_call: NA
j_call: TRBJ1-5
cdr3_aa: CASSKGAGVGQPQHF
cdr3_nt: TGTGCCAGCTCGAAAGGCGCAGGGGTTGGACAGCCCCAGCATTTT

v_call: TRBV6-1
clone_size: NA
d_call: NA
j_call: TRBJ2-1
cdr3_aa: CASSPWESSYNEQFF
cdr3_nt: TGTGCCAGCAGTCCCTGGGAGAGCTCCTACAATGAGCAGTTCTTC

v_call: TRBV6-1
clone_size: few
d_call: NA
j_call: TRBJ2-7
cdr3_aa: CASRLGEYSYEQYF
cdr3_nt: TGTGCCAGCAGGCTCGGGGAGTACTCCTACGAGCAGTACTTC

v_call: TRBV28
clone_size: NA
d_call: NA
j_call: TRBJ1-5
cdr3_aa: CASRSGSDFSSQHF
cdr3_nt: TGTGCCAGCCGCTCGGGTTCTGACTTTTCGTCCCAGCATTTT

v_call: TRBV6-2/TRBV6-3
clone_size: few
d_call: NA
j_call: TRBJ2-2
cdr3_aa: CASRPGGTGELFF
cdr3_nt: TGTGCCAGCAGACCCGGGGGCACCGGGGAGCTGTTTTTT

v_call: TRBV19
clone_size: few
d_call: TRBD1
j_call: TRBJ1-5
cdr3_aa: CASSPLSDRARQPQHF
cdr3_nt: TGTGCCAGTAGTCCGCTATCCGACAGGGCAAGGCAGCCCCAGCATTTT

v_call: TRBV24-1
clone_size: few
d_call: TRBD2
j_call: TRBJ2-1
cdr3_aa: CATSDPRGVRQFF
cdr3_nt: TGTGCCACCAGTGATCCCCGGGGGGTTAGGCAGTTCTTC

v_call: TRBV20-1
clone_size: NA
d_call: TRBD1
j_call: TRBJ2-7
cdr3_aa: CSASRTGEKYF
cdr3_nt: TGCAGTGCTAGTCGGACAGGGGAAAAGTACTTC

v_call: TRBV20-1
clone_size: few
d_call: NA
j_call: TRBJ2-5
cdr3_aa: CSAREYFMAGLETQYF
cdr3_nt: TGCAGTGCTAGAGAGTACTTCATGGCAGGGTTGGAGACCCAGTACTTC

v_call: TRBV20-1
clone_size: few
d_call: TRBD2
j_call: TRBJ2-4
cdr3_aa: CSAPSRGGAKNIQYF
cdr3_nt: TGCAGTGCTCCGTCCCGGGGGGGGGCCAAAAACATTCAGTACTTC

v_call: TRBV19
clone_size: NA
d_call: NA
j_call: TRBJ1-2
cdr3_aa: CASSTWGRSRYGYTF
cdr3_nt: TGTGCCAGTAGTACTTGGGGACGGAGCCGCTATGGCTACACCTTC

v_call: TRBV6-1
clone_size: few
d_call: TRBD1
j_call: TRBJ1-6
cdr3_aa: CASSAGQGSSSPLHF
cdr3_nt: TGTGCCAGCAGTGCCGGACAGGGGTCTAGTTCACCCCTCCACTTT

v_call: TRBV5-4
clone_size: NA
d_call: NA
j_call: TRBJ2-2
cdr3_aa: CASRSTGELFF
cdr3_nt: TGTGCCAGCAGGAGCACCGGGGAGCTGTTTTTT

v_call: TRBV5-4
clone_size: NA
d_call: NA
j_call: TRBJ1-4
cdr3_aa: CASSSKLRAEKLFF
cdr3_nt: TGTGCCAGCAGCTCTAAACTCCGGGCTGAAAAACTGTTTTTT

v_call: TRBV11-2
clone_size: NA
d_call: NA
j_call: TRBJ2-7
cdr3_aa: CASSLWRGIYEQYF
cdr3_nt: TGTGCCAGCAGCTTATGGCGGGGAATCTACGAGCAGTACTTC

v_call: TRBV7-9
clone_size: medium-sized
d_call: NA
j_call: TRBJ2-7
cdr3_aa: CASSLAGISYEQYF
cdr3_nt: TGTGCCAGCAGCTTAGCGGGGATTTCCTACGAGCAGTACTTC

v_call: TRBV6-1
clone_size: NA
d_call: NA
j_call: TRBJ1-6
cdr3_aa: CASSGYNSPLHF
cdr3_nt: TGTGCCAGCAGTGGTTATAACTCACCCCTCCACTTT

v_call: TRBV27
clone_size: NA
d_call: NA
j_call: TRBJ1-1
cdr3_aa: CASWRWGMNTEAFF
cdr3_nt: TGTGCCAGCTGGAGGTGGGGGATGAACACTGAAGCTTTCTTT

v_call: TRBV30
clone_size: NA
d_call: NA
j_call: TRBJ2-3
cdr3_aa: CAWSVLSTDTQYF
cdr3_nt: TGTGCCTGGAGTGTGTTAAGCACAGATACGCAGTATTTT

v_call: TRBV20-1
clone_size: NA
d_call: NA
j_call: TRBJ1-1
cdr3_aa: CSARDATATITEAFF
cdr3_nt: TGCAGTGCTAGAGATGCCACCGCAACTATCACTGAAGCTTTCTTT

v_call: TRBV20-1
clone_size: NA
d_call: NA
j_call: TRBJ2-3
cdr3_aa: CSARDRARSVTDTQYF
cdr3_nt: TGCAGTGCTAGAGATCGCGCCAGGAGTGTCACAGATACGCAGTATTTT

v_call: TRBV2
clone_size: NA
d_call: NA
j_call: TRBJ2-7
cdr3_aa: CASTRQIYEQYF
cdr3_nt: TGTGCCAGCACCAGACAGATATACGAGCAGTACTTC

v_call: TRBV6-1
clone_size: NA
d_call: TRBD2
j_call: TRBJ2-3
cdr3_aa: CASSDRPGAGSTDTQYF
cdr3_nt: TGTGCCAGCAGCGACCGGCCGGGAGCGGGGAGCACAGATACGCAGTATTTT

v_call: TRBV15
clone_size: NA
d_call: NA
j_call: TRBJ1-1
cdr3_aa: CATSRKILTEAFF
cdr3_nt: TGTGCCACCAGCAGGAAAATTCTCACTGAAGCTTTCTTT

v_call: TRBV15
clone_size: few
d_call: TRBD1
j_call: TRBJ1-3
cdr3_aa: CATSRPGQGNTIYF
cdr3_nt: TGTGCCACCAGCAGGCCGGGACAGGGAAACACCATATATTTT

v_call: TRBV25-1
clone_size: NA
d_call: NA
j_call: TRBJ1-2
cdr3_aa: CASSDPGRFYGYTF
cdr3_nt: TGTGCCAGCAGTGACCCCGGGAGGTTCTATGGCTACACCTTC

v_call: TRBV20-1
clone_size: NA
d_call: NA
j_call: TRBJ2-7
cdr3_aa: CSARLSNPYEQYF
cdr3_nt: TGCAGTGCTAGATTATCCAACCCCTACGAGCAGTACTTC

v_call: TRBV6-1
clone_size: few
d_call: NA
j_call: TRBJ1-1
cdr3_aa: CASSRTYRVNTEAFF
cdr3_nt: TGTGCCAGCAGTCGAACCTACAGGGTCAACACTGAAGCTTTCTTT

v_call: TRBV7-8
clone_size: NA
d_call: NA
j_call: TRBJ2-7
cdr3_aa: CASSLKRVPYEQYF
cdr3_nt: TGTGCCAGCAGCTTAAAGCGGGTCCCCTACGAGCAGTACTTC

v_call: TRBV7-6
clone_size: few
d_call: NA
j_call: TRBJ1-5
cdr3_aa: CASSLAGAQPQHF
cdr3_nt: TGTGCCAGCAGCTTAGCGGGAGCCCAGCCCCAGCATTTT

v_call: TRBV11-2
clone_size: medium-sized
d_call: NA
j_call: TRBJ2-7
cdr3_aa: CASSPLSLKGRPTYEQYF
cdr3_nt: TGTGCCAGCAGCCCTCTCTCCCTAAAGGGACGGCCTACCTACGAGCAGTACTTC

v_call: TRBV7-2
clone_size: NA
d_call: NA
j_call: TRBJ2-7
cdr3_aa: CASSENQGYSYEQYF
cdr3_nt: TGTGCCAGCAGCGAGAACCAGGGTTATTCCTACGAGCAGTACTTC

v_call: TRBV5-1
clone_size: few
d_call: NA
j_call: TRBJ1-6
cdr3_aa: CASSLEARNSPLHF
cdr3_nt: TGCGCCAGCAGCTTGGAGGCTCGAAATTCACCCCTCCACTTT

v_call: TRBV21-1
clone_size: NA
d_call: NA
j_call: TRBJ2-7
cdr3_aa: CASTTGTDIYEQYF
cdr3_nt: TGTGCCAGCACCACCGGGACAGATATTTACGAGCAGTACTTC